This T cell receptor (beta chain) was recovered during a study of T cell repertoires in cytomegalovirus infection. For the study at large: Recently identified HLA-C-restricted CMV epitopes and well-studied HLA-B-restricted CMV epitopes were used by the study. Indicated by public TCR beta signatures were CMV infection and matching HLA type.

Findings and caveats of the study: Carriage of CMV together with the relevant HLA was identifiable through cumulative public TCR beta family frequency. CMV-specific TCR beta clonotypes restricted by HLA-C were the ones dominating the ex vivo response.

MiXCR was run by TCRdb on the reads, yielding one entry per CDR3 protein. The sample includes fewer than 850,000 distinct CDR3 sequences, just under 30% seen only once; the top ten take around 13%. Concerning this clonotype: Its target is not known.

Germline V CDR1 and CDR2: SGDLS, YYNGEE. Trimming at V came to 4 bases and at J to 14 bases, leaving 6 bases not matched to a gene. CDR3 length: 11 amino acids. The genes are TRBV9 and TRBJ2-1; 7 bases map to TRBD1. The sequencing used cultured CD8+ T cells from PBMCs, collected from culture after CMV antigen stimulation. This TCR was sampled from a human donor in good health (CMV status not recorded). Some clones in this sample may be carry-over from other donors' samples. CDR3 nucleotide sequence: TGTGCCAGCAGCACCGGGACAGCAGAGTTCTTC. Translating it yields CASSTGTAEFF.